The clone carrying this TCR beta chain appeared a few times. Its cognate antigen is unknown. The entry originates in a study of neurological immune-mediated disorders. TCRdb independently ran MiXCR on the 5' RACE reads; one entry per CDR3 protein. The sample contains about 53,000 distinct CDR3 sequences, 6.5% to 8.5% of which appear only once. Time point specified: longitudinal time-point 3. Study-wide points: HTLV-1-associated myelopathy ranked highest for TCR clonal expansion and multiple sclerosis lowest, beneath healthy controls.

Trimming left V 6 bases short and J 4 bases short, with 15 bases between. The V gene's germline CDR1 is LNHDA and CDR2 SQIVND (reference sequence). CDR3 size: 15 residues. The rearrangement uses TRBV19 and TRBJ2-2, with D perhaps matching TRBD1 (6 bases). This clonotype was obtained from a woman in her thirties or forties in good health. The specimen sequenced was PBMCs. CDR3 coding DNA: TGTGCCAGTAGGACTCGGACAGCCCGCACCGGGGAGCTGTTTTTT. Protein product: CASRTRTARTGELFF.